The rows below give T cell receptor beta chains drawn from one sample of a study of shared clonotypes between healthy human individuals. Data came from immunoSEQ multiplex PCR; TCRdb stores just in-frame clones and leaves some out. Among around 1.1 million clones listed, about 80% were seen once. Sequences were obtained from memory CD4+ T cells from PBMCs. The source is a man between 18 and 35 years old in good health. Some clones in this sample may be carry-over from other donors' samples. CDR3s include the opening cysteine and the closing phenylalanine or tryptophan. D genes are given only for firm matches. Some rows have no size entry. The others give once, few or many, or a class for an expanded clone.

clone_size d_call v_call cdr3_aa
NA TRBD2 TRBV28 CASSLGSVGGRAHGEQYF
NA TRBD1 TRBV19 CASRGQGGGTEAFF
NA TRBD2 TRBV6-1 CASSEAATSGYEQYF
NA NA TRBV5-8 CASSLAAGMNYGYTF
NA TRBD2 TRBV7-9 CASSPLAGGRRNEQFF
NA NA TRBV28 CASSRVGRFTEAFF
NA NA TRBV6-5 CASSGGGGSSYEQYF
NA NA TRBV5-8 CASSPTGIRTEAFF
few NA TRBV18 CASSRGLAVTGELFF
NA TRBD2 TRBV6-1 CASSEAQARTSGRYNEQFF
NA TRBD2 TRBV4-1 CASSQGLAGGGDTQYF
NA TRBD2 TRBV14 CASSQGLAGESQWPFF
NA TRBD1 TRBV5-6 CASSSRQGAYEQYF
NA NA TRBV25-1 CASSPSGNTIAFF
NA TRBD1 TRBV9 CASSVLQGETQYF
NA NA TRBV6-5 CASAPSQYF
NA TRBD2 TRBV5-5 CASSFSSGGGQYF
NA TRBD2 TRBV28 CASRAAKAGEGDTQYF
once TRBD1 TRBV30 CAWSGQGVDSPLHF
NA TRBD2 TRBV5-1 CASSLGLANEQFF
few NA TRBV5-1 CASSLALAGGETQYF
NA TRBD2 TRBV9 CASSVGLAEPLTQYF
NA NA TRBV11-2 CASSSLTYAFF
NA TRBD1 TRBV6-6 CASWTGKNSGNTIYF
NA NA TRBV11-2 CASTEGVGSAIYF
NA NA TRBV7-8 CASSLEAGGFQPQHF
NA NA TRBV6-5 CASSYSGQGNNEQFF
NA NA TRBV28 CASSYVRSNQPQHF
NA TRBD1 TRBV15 CATSRVRGTGELFF
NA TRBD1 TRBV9 CASSVGRTGTGEPYEQYF
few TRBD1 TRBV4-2 CASSQDRTGSNYGYTF
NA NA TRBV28 CASSFSEEKLFF
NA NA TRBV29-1 CSVVEVLSTDTQYF
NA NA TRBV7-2 CASSPGVTYNQPQHF
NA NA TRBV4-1 CASSPHRGEREAFF